The 10 T cell receptor beta chains below all came from one sample that was sequenced in a study of blood T cell repertoires in COVID-19. TCRdb keeps only in-frame clones here, not all; method: immunoSEQ multiplex PCR. The repertoire has around 80,000 clones, about four fifths of them found once; the top ten carry more than 4.5%. What was sequenced was peripheral blood. The receptor set was obtained from a woman older than 75 with active or convalescent COVID-19.

The chain has TRBV7-9 and TRBJ2-1; 9 nucleotides agree with TRBD2. V shed 3 bases, J shed 1 base, and the junction held 4 bases outside the gene matches. The CDR3 is made up of 16 amino acids. Germline CDR1 and CDR2: SEHNR and FQNEAQ (reference sequence). The CDR3 is CASSLGAGGSYNEQFF. The CDR3 DNA reads as TGTGCCAGCAGCTTGGGAGCGGGGGGTTCCTACAATGAGCAGTTCTTC.

The rearrangement links TRBV7-8 to TRBJ2-1; no clear D gene. Germline V gives CDR1 SGHVS, CDR2 FQNEAQ. V was clipped by 5 bases and J by 6 bases, with 17 bases between them. The CDR3 has 15 amino acids. The CDR3 is CASSQTDDPGNEQFF. For the CDR3, the DNA is TGTGCCAGCAGCCAAACTGATGATCCGGGCAATGAGCAGTTCTTC.

This CDR3 is CATSDAGQSNPYPTDTQYF. The DNA for the CDR3 is TGTGCCACCAGTGATGCCGGACAGAGTAATCCGTATCCAACAGATACGCAGTATTTT. The chain is built from TRBV24-1 and TRBJ2-3; a possible D gene is TRBD1 (6 bases). Per the germline V gene, CDR1 is KGHDR and CDR2 is SFDVKD. The V gene lost 3 bases and the J gene lost 3 bases, with 24 bases spanning the gap. There are 19 residues in the CDR3.

This clone was detected only a few times. This chain links TRBV11-3 with TRBJ2-2, with 7 positions matching TRBD1. The CDR3 is made up of 15 amino acids. V lost 1 base to trimming and J lost 1 base; unmatched junction nucleotides: 0. CDR1 and CDR2 from the germline V gene are SGHNT and YENEEA. CDR3 sequence: CASSLGQGNTGELFF. The CDR3 nucleotides are TGTGCCAGCAGCTTAGGACAGGGGAACACCGGGGAGCTGTTTTTT.

The V call is TRBV24-1, the J call TRBJ2-1; D is unclear. The CDR3 contains 13 residues. V was cut by 9 bases and J by 4 bases, with 12 bases left in between. Germline-derived CDR1 and CDR2 are KGHDR and SFDVKD. The CDR3 loop is CATETGPYNEQFF. In nucleotides, the CDR3 is TGTGCCACCGAGACTGGTCCATACAATGAGCAGTTCTTC.

This clone was seen more than once but under ten times. This chain joins TRBV19 and TRBJ2-1; tentatively, D is TRBD1 (6 bases). V lost 0 bases to trimming and J lost 4 bases, with 13 bases between them. The CDR3 is 16 residues long. Germline CDR1 is LNHDA and CDR2 is SQIVND (reference sequence). CDR3 DNA sequence: TGTGCCAGTAGTATAGATTCGGGCAGGGGATACAATGAGCAGTTCTTC. Amino acid sequence: CASSIDSGRGYNEQFF.

The chain has TRBV30 and TRBJ1-2; D perhaps matches TRBD1 (5 bases). Germline CDR1 reads GTSNPN; CDR2 reads SVGIG (reference sequence). V gave up 8 bases and J gave up 6 bases, with 10 bases separating them. The CDR3 is made up of 10 amino acids. The CDR3 DNA reads as TGTGCCACCGGGACTGATGGCTACACCTTC. Protein: CATGTDGYTF.

V gene TRBV11-1 combines with J gene TRBJ2-2; D is undetermined. V gave up 3 bases and J gave up 2 bases, with 7 bases separating them. The CDR3 length is 14 residues. In germline, CDR1 is SGHAT, CDR2 FQDESV (reference sequence). In DNA form, the CDR3 reads TGTGCCAGCAGCTTGCCAGGCAACACCGGGGAGCTGTTTTTT. Amino acid sequence: CASSLPGNTGELFF.

This clone has just a few counts. The chain links TRBV24-1 to TRBJ2-5, with D perhaps TRBD1 (6 bases). With 5 bases removed from V and 5 bases from J, the gap between germline ends came to 14 bases. The CDR3 has 14 amino acids. CDR1 and CDR2 from the germline V gene are KGHDR and SFDVKD. The CDR3 sequence is CATSARGIYETQYF. The CDR3 bases are TGTGCCACCAGTGCTAGGGGGATCTACGAGACCCAGTACTTC.

The chain recombines TRBV30 with TRBJ2-3, with 12 bases matching TRBD2. This CDR3 comprises 15 residues. Germline V gene lookup returns CDR1 GTSNPN and CDR2 SVGIG (reference sequence). The J segment lost 5 bases and the V segment lost 8 bases, leaving 11 bases of the junction unmatched. CDR3 bases: TGTGCCCGCGGGGCTAGCGGGGGGGCCGTAGATACGCAGTATTTT. Protein sequence: CARGASGGAVDTQYF.